This T cell receptor beta chain was found in a study of blood T cell repertoires in COVID-19. Study background: T cells, B-cell-depleted T cells, or PBMCs provided the cDNA or gDNA that served as material.

V was pared by 6 bases and J by 7 bases, with 10 bases of the junction left unmatched. CDR1 is MDHEN and CDR2 is SYDVKM in the germline V gene. CDR3 size: 15 residues. As processed by the authors: Counts of nucleated cells, estimated from reference gene primer amplification, were obtained. The repertoire was sequenced with immunoSEQ multiplex PCR; TCRdb's copy has only in-frame clones and lacks some. V and J calls and clone size follow that table, whereas D and trimming were derived from the DNA. The sample yields a few hundred thousand clones, 83% seen once. The sequence derives from a woman between 45 and 60 years old with acute or convalescent COVID-19. The chain links TRBV28 to TRBJ1-4; TRBD1 matches 8 bases. Sequencing used peripheral blood. CDR3 loop: CASRTPGQAPEKLFF. DNA for the CDR3: TGTGCCAGCAGAACTCCGGGACAGGCCCCTGAAAAACTGTTTTTT.